The 31 T cell receptor beta chains reported below all come from one sample, sequenced in a study of T cell responses to AZD1222 COVID-19 vaccine. Assay used: immunoSEQ multiplex PCR; TCRdb lists only in-frame clones, some missing. The repertoire includes more than 100,000 clones, more than 90% of them detected once, and 1.5% to 2% sits in the top ten. Sequenced material: peripheral blood, taken 28 days after the second AZD1222 dose. The receptor source for this set is an adult who received the AZD1222 COVID-19 vaccine.

This rearrangement joins TRBV6-5 to TRBJ1-2; 7 nucleotides align to TRBD1. V gave up 0 bases and J gave up 4 bases; unmatched junction bases: 2. The germline CDR1 and CDR2 sequences are MNHEY and SVGAGI. This CDR3 is built from 14 residues. CDR3 DNA: TGTGCCAGCAGTTACTCGGGACAGAGCTATGGCTACACCTTC. This codes for CASSYSGQSYGYTF.

The V call is TRBV2, the J call TRBJ1-5, with D uncertain. Trimming stripped 6 bases from V and 5 bases from J, with 11 bases between. The CDR3 consists of 13 residues. CDR1 SNHLY and CDR2 FYNNEI come from the germline V gene. The CDR3 nucleotides are TGTGCCAGCAGGGAGACGGTGGATCAGCCCCAGCATTTT. It is translated as CASRETVDQPQHF.

V gene TRBV9 combines with J gene TRBJ2-2, with 9 bases identical to TRBD2. CDR1 SGDLS and CDR2 YYNGEE come from the germline V gene. The CDR3 consists of 23 residues. The V gene end was trimmed by 0 bases and the J gene end by 0 bases; junction bases not matched to a gene: 21. The CDR3 sequence: CASSVASGTRPLSSGANTGELFF. In nucleotides, the CDR3 is TGTGCCAGCAGCGTAGCCTCGGGAACACGCCCCCTATCTAGCGGGGCGAACACCGGGGAGCTGTTTTTT. The variable domain in full, completed from reference TRBV9 and TRBJ2-2, reads DSGVTQTPKHLITATGQRVTLRCSPRSGDLSVYWYQQSLDQGLQFLIQYYNGEERAKGNILERFSAQQFPDLHSELNLSSLELGDSALYFCASSVASGTRPLSSGANTGELFFGEGSRLTVL.

This chain connects TRBV11-2 to TRBJ1-4, with a tentative D call TRBD1 (5 bases). Germline V gene sequence: CDR1 SGHAT, CDR2 FQNNGV. CDR3 length: 15 residues. The ends were cut back, 5 bases at V and 8 bases at J, with 18 bases in the middle. The CDR3 DNA reads TGTGCCAGCAGCCTAATGGGGGATCTCGGGGAAAAACTGTTTTTT. This encodes CASSLMGDLGEKLFF.

V usage is TRBV11-2 and J usage is TRBJ1-5; the match to TRBD1 covers 9 bases. CDR1 SGHAT and CDR2 FQNNGV come from the germline V gene. The CDR3 runs 14 residues. J lost 4 bases, V lost 6 bases, and 4 bases had no gene match. The CDR3 DNA sequence: TGTGCCAGCAGTCCCGACAGGGGGAATCAGCCCCAGCATTTT. Residues: CASSPDRGNQPQHF.

In its sample, this clone was seen once. The chain couples TRBV27 to TRBJ1-2; TRBD1 matches at 9 bases. The trim removed 5 bases at V and 7 bases at J, leaving 5 bases unmatched. The CDR3 spans 13 residues. The V gene's germline CDR1 is MNHEY and CDR2 SMNVEV (reference sequence). The CDR3 sequence is CASSDRGYVGYTF. The CDR3 DNA reads TGTGCCAGCAGTGACAGGGGGTACGTTGGCTACACCTTC.

The chain employs TRBV2 and TRBJ1-1, with D possibly being TRBD1 (6 bases). V was trimmed by 7 bases and J by 1 base, leaving 10 bases between them. Per germline, CDR1 SNHLY and CDR2 FYNNEI. The CDR3 covers 13 residues. This CDR3 reads CASTRTANTEAFF. The CDR3 DNA is TGTGCCAGCACTCGGACAGCGAACACTGAAGCTTTCTTT.

The chain employs TRBV4-1 and TRBJ1-4, with 7 bases that match TRBD1. The CDR3 has 15 amino acids. Germline assignment: CDR1 MGHRA and CDR2 YSYEKL. J lost 7 bases, V lost 2 bases, and 7 bases had no gene match. The DNA for the CDR3 is TGCGCCAGCAGCCAATCTCAGGGGGGGGGTGAAAAACTGTTTTTT. Protein product: CASSQSQGGGEKLFF.

In DNA form, the CDR3 reads TGTGCCAGCAAATCCCCGTGGGTGTCACCCCTCCACTTT. Translated, it gives CASKSPWVSPLHF. The chain links TRBV28 to TRBJ1-6, with D hard to call. Germline V lookup: CDR1 MDHEN, CDR2 SYDVKM. This CDR3 is built from 13 residues. Trimming pared 7 bases from V and 10 bases from J, leaving 14 bases between.

This clone turned up a few times. Given the absence of the conserved phenylalanine or tryptophan at the CDR3 end, a read error is likely. The limits of the CDR3 on the DNA are not certain, so only TCRdb's listed CDR3 is given. This chain uses TRBV4-1 with TRBJ1-1. The CDR3 is 14 residues long, ends included. The V gene's germline CDR1 is MGHRA and CDR2 YSYEKL. CDR3 residues: CASSQVSQSGQRVC.

The chain couples TRBV12-3 or TRBV12-4 to TRBJ1-6; D is possibly TRBD1 (5 bases). This CDR3 is built from 13 residues. Trimming stripped 5 bases from V and 10 bases from J, with 12 bases between. CDR3 protein: CASSPRGGSPLHF. DNA of the CDR3: TGTGCCAGCAGTCCCCGGGGGGGATCACCCCTCCACTTT.

The rearrangement uses TRBV5-4 and TRBJ2-6; D not resolved. The ends were cut back, 4 bases at V and 0 bases at J, with 8 bases in the middle. This CDR3 is 15 amino acids long. Looked up from germline, CDR1 is SGHNT and CDR2 is YYREEE (reference sequence). CDR3: CASSPTVSGANVLTF. The DNA for the CDR3 is TGTGCCAGCAGCCCCACAGTCTCTGGGGCCAACGTCCTGACTTTC.

The J gene is TRBJ1-3, the V gene TRBV9; D call uncertain. V was pared by 4 bases and J by 0 bases, with 14 bases between. Germline V CDR1 and CDR2: SGDLS, YYNGEE. This CDR3 has 16 residues. CDR3 protein: CASSSTDDDSGNTIYF. CDR3 sequence (DNA): TGTGCCAGCAGCAGTACAGACGATGACTCTGGAAACACCATATATTTT.

This rearrangement joins TRBV30 to TRBJ1-2; maybe TRBD1 (5 bases). This CDR3 contains 12 residues. The V end was cut by 2 bases, the J end by 8 bases, with 12 bases between. The germline V gene encodes CDR1 GTSNPN and CDR2 SVGIG (reference sequence). Here the CDR3 reads CAWSLGTGGYTF. CDR3 nucleotide sequence: TGTGCCTGGAGTCTTGGGACTGGCGGCTACACCTTC.

V and J are TRBV5-6 and TRBJ2-1, with TRBD2 as a possible D gene (6 bases). The germline CDR1 and CDR2 sequences are SGHDT and YYEEEE. V shed 4 bases and J shed 7 bases, with 21 bases lying between them. CDR3 length: 16 residues. CDR3 sequence (DNA): TGTGCCAGCAGCAAATTAGCGGATTTTATTAAAAATGAGCAGTTCTTC. This codes for CASSKLADFIKNEQFF.

V and J are TRBV7-9 and TRBJ2-6; a possible D gene is TRBD2 (6 bases). The CDR3 length is 17 residues. Germline CDR1 reads SEHNR; CDR2 reads FQNEAQ (reference sequence). V lost 1 base to trimming and J lost 5 bases, with 15 bases between them. The CDR3 is CASSLGTIPRRANVLTF. As DNA, the CDR3 is TGTGCCAGCAGCTTAGGGACTATCCCGAGGAGGGCCAACGTCCTGACTTTC.

This clone was recorded only once. This chain uses TRBV5-6 with TRBJ2-3, with 8 bases aligning to TRBD1. This CDR3 is 15 amino acids long. V lost 4 bases and J lost 11; bases outside the gene matches: 15. CDR1 is SGHDT and CDR2 is YYEEEE in the germline V gene. The CDR3 DNA is TGTGCCAGCAGCAGACGGGACAGGTTGGCCGTAATGCAGTATTTT. Protein sequence: CASSRRDRLAVMQYF.

The rearrangement joins TRBV12-5 to TRBJ2-7; no firm D call. The CDR3 totals 12 residues. V lost 1 base and J 7 bases, leaving 8 bases between the germline ends. Germline V gene data show CDR1 as LGHNT and CDR2 as FRNRAP. The CDR3 region is CASGLGWLEQYF. CDR3 bases: TGTGCTAGTGGTTTGGGCTGGTTAGAGCAGTACTTC. Complete variable domain (other parts from reference TRBV12-5 and TRBJ2-7): DARVTQTPRHKVTEMGQEVTMRCQPILGHNTVFWYRQTMMQGLELLAYFRNRAPLDDSGMPKDRFSAEMPDATLATLKIQPSEPRDSAVYFCASGLGWLEQYFGPGTRLTVT.

The chain is built from TRBV5-4 and TRBJ2-3; no definite D call. CDR1 is SGHNT and CDR2 is YYREEE in the germline V gene (reference sequence). V was trimmed by 1 base and J by 0 bases, leaving 9 bases between them. The CDR3 spans 15 residues. Here the CDR3 DNA reads TGTGCCAGCAGCTTGTGGGCGGAAAGCACAGATACGCAGTATTTT. As protein: CASSLWAESTDTQYF.

This chain links TRBV5-6 with TRBJ1-1, with D uncertain. Germline V gene sequence: CDR1 SGHDT, CDR2 YYEEEE. The CDR3 spans 13 residues. Trimming shortened V by 1 base and J by 6 bases, and 10 bases separated the two germline ends. CDR3 coding DNA: TGTGCCAGCAGCTTGAGAGGGATCGCTGAAGCTTTCTTT. Translated: CASSLRGIAEAFF. The variable domain in full, completed from reference TRBV5-6 and TRBJ1-1, reads DAGVTQSPTHLIKTRGQQVTLRCSPKSGHDTVSWYQQALGQGPQFIFQYYEEEERQRGNFPDRFSGHQFPNYSSELNVNALLLGDSALYLCASSLRGIAEAFFGQGTRLTVV.

The CDR3 protein is CASTGQGQETQYF. DNA for the CDR3: TGTGCCAGCACCGGACAGGGCCAAGAGACCCAGTACTTC. V is TRBV2 and J is TRBJ2-5, with 8 bases identical to TRBD1. This CDR3 region has 13 residues. Germline values: CDR1 SNHLY, CDR2 FYNNEI. V was pared by 7 bases and J by 1 base, with 2 bases of the junction left unmatched. The entire variable domain, with the rest obtained from reference TRBV2 and TRBJ2-5, is as follows: EPEVTQTPSHQVTQMGQEVILRCVPISNHLYFYWYRQILGQKVEFLVSFYNNEISEKSEIFDDQFSVERPDGSNFTLKIRSTKLEDSAMYFCASTGQGQETQYFGPGTRLLVL.

The V gene is TRBV7-9, the J gene TRBJ1-4, with D unresolved. Germline V gene lookup returns CDR1 SEHNR and CDR2 FQNEAQ (reference sequence). The CDR3 spans 13 residues. Trimming left V 6 bases short and J 7 bases short, with 12 bases between. CDR3 residues: CASRSSSSEKLFF. The CDR3 bases are TGTGCCAGCAGGAGCAGCTCTAGTGAAAAACTGTTTTTT.

This chain connects TRBV6-5 to TRBJ1-2, with 8 bases identical to TRBD1. CDR3 length equals 15 residues. The germline V gene encodes CDR1 MNHEY and CDR2 SVGAGI. Trimming removed 0 bases from V and 5 bases from J; junction bases left unmatched: 5. CDR3 nucleotides: TGTGCCAGCAGTTACTCGCCAGACAGGGGATATGGCTACACCTTC. Protein product: CASSYSPDRGYGYTF.

This sequence joins TRBV7-9 and TRBJ2-3; 9 bases map to TRBD1. V dropped 5 bases and J dropped 4; count of bases not matched to a gene: 4. Germline lookup yields CDR1 SEHNR and CDR2 FQNEAQ (reference sequence). The CDR3 is 14 residues long. Here the CDR3 reads CASSQGQGPDTQYF. In DNA, the CDR3 is TGTGCCAGCAGCCAGGGACAGGGCCCAGATACGCAGTATTTT.

The chain couples TRBV7-9 to TRBJ2-1; tentative D call: TRBD2 (6 bases). V was cut by 2 bases and J by 7 bases, with 12 bases left in between. Germline loops: CDR1 SEHNR, CDR2 FQNEAQ (reference sequence). The CDR3 sequence is 14 residues long. CDR3 protein: CASSLTGVSNEQFF. CDR3 coding DNA: TGTGCCAGCAGCTTAACGGGAGTGAGTAATGAGCAGTTCTTC.

The rearrangement uses TRBV10-1 and TRBJ1-4, with D possibly being TRBD1 (5 bases). The CDR3 contains 13 residues. The V gene's germline CDR1 is WNHNN and CDR2 SYGVQD (reference sequence). V gave up 5 bases and J gave up 7 bases, with 11 bases separating them. The CDR3 DNA reads TGCGCCAGCAGTCCCCAGGGCGGTGAAAAACTGTTTTTT. It yields the protein CASSPQGGEKLFF.

The V gene is TRBV6-5, the J gene TRBJ1-1, with D perhaps TRBD1 (5 bases). Trimming removed 7 bases at V and 1 base at J, with 13 bases between. The germline V gene has CDR1 MNHEY and CDR2 SVGAGI. This CDR3 is built from 14 residues. CDR3 region: CASTRDGGNTEAFF. The CDR3 DNA sequence: TGTGCCAGCACACGCGACGGGGGGAACACTGAAGCTTTCTTT.

The rearrangement links TRBV19 to TRBJ1-5; 9 bases map to TRBD1. The junction had 5 bases not matched to a gene; V was cut back by 3 bases and J by 5 bases. The CDR3 runs to 15 residues. Germline V gene data show CDR1 as LNHDA and CDR2 as SQIVND (reference sequence). The CDR3 coding sequence is TGTGCCAGTAGTATTAGACAGGGGGAAGATCAGCCCCAGCATTTT. Protein product: CASSIRQGEDQPQHF. The whole variable domain, filled in from reference TRBV19 and TRBJ1-5, reads DGGITQSPKYLFRKEGQNVTLSCEQNLNHDAMYWYRQDPGQGLRLIYYSQIVNDFQKGDIAEGYSVSREKKESFPLTVTSAQKNPTAFYLCASSIRQGEDQPQHFGDGTRLSIL.

In nucleotides, the CDR3 is TGTGCCAGCACGTGGGAGGGGCTAGGCGGCTACACCTTC. It codes for CASTWEGLGGYTF. The rearrangement links TRBV28 to TRBJ1-2, with TRBD1 as a possible D gene (5 bases). The CDR3 spans 13 residues. V was cut by 7 bases and J by 8 bases, with 17 bases left in between. Germline CDR1 and CDR2: MDHEN and SYDVKM.

The genes are TRBV5-4 and TRBJ2-7, with TRBD2 matching 8 bases. This CDR3 comprises 17 residues. Germline V gene data show CDR1 as SGHNT and CDR2 as YYREEE (reference sequence). The ends lost 4 bases at V and 5 bases at J; junction bases unmatched: 17. In DNA, the CDR3 is TGTGCCAGCAGCCCCGGGGGGGCGCAAGGTAAAGTCGACGAGCAGTACTTC. It codes for CASSPGGAQGKVDEQYF.

This chain connects TRBV5-1 to TRBJ1-3, with 7 bases lining up with TRBD1. This CDR3 spans 14 amino acids. The V segment lost 4 bases and the J segment 4 bases; nucleotides outside the gene matches: 5. Germline assignment: CDR1 SGHRS and CDR2 YFSETQ. DNA for the CDR3: TGCGCCAGCAGCATGACAGGGACCGGAAACACCATATATTTT. Translating it yields CASSMTGTGNTIYF.